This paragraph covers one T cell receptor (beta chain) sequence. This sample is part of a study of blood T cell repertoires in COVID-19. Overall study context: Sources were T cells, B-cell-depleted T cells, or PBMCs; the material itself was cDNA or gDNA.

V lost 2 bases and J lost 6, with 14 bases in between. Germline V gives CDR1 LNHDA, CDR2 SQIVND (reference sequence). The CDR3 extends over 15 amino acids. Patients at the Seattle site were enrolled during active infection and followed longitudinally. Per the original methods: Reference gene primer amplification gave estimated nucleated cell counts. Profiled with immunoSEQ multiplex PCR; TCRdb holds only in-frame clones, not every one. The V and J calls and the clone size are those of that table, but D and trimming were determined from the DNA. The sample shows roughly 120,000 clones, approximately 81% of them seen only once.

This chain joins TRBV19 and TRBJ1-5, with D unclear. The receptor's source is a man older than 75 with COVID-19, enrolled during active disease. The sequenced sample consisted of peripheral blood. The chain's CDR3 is CASSIPSRPGQPQHF. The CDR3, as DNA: TGTGCCAGTAGTATACCCTCCAGGCCTGGTCAGCCCCAGCATTTT.